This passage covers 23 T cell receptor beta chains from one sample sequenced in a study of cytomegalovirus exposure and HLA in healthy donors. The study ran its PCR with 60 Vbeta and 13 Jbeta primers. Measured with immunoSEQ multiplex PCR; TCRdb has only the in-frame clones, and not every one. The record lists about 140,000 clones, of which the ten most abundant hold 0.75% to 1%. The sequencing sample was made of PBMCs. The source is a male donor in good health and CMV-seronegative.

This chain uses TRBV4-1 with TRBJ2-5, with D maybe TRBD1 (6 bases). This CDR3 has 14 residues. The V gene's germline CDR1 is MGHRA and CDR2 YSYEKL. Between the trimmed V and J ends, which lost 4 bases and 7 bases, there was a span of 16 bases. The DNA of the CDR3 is TGCGCCAGCAGCCTCCAGGGGAATGCTGGGACCCAGTACTTC. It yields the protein CASSLQGNAGTQYF.

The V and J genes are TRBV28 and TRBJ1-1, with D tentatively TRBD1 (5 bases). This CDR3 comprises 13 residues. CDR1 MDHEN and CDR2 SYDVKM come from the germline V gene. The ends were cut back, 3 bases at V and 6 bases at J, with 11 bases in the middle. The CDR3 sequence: CASSLAREAEAFF. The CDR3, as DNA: TGTGCCAGCAGTTTGGCCAGGGAAGCTGAAGCTTTCTTT.

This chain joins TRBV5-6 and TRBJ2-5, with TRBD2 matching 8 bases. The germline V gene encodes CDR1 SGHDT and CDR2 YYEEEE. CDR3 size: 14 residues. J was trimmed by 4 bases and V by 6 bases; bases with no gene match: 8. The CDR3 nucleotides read TGTGCCAGCACCTACGGGGGGGCCCCAGAGACCCAGTACTTC. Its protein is CASTYGGAPETQYF.

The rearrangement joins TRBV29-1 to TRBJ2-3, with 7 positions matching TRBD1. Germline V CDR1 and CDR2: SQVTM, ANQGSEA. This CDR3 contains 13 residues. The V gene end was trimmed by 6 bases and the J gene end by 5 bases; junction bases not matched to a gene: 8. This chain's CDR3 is CSVIDRVRDTQYF. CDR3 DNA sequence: TGCAGCGTCATTGACAGGGTTCGAGATACGCAGTATTTT.

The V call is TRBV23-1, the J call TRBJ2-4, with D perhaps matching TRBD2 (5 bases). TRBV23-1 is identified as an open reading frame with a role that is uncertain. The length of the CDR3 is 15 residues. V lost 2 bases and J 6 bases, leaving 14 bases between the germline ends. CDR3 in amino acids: CASSQRRKGRNIQYF. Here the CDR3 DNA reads TGCGCCAGCAGTCAACGGAGGAAAGGGCGAAACATTCAGTACTTC.

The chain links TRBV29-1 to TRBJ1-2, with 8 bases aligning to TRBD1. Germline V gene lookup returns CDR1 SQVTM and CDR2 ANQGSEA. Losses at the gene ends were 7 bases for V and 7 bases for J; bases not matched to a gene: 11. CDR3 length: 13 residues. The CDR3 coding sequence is TGCAGCGCCCGACAGGGGCAGAGCGCTGGCTACACCTTC. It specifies CSARQGQSAGYTF.

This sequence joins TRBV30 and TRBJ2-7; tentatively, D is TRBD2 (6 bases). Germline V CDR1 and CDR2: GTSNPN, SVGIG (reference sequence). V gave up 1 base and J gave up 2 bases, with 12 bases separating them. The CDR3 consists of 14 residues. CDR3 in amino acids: CAWSAPWRAYEQYF. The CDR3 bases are TGTGCCTGGAGTGCACCGTGGAGGGCCTACGAGCAGTACTTC.

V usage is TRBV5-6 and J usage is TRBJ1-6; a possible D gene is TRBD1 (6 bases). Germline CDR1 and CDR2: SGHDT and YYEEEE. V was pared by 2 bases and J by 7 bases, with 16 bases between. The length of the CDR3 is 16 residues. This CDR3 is CASSFGGALANSPLHF. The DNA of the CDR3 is TGTGCCAGCAGCTTCGGGGGGGCCCTGGCCAATTCACCCCTCCACTTT.

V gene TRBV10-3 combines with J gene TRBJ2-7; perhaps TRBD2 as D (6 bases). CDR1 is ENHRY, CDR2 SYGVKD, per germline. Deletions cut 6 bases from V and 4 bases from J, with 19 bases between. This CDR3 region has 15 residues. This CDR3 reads CAISTPTGVRYEQYF. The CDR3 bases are TGTGCCATCAGCACACCCACGGGGGTAAGATACGAGCAGTACTTC.

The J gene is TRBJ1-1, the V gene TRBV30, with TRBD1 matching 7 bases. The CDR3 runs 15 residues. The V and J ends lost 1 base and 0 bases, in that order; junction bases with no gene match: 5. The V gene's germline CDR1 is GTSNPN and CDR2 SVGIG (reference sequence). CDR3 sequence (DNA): TGTGCCTGGAGTGAAATGGGACAGCTGAACACTGAAGCTTTCTTT. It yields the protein CAWSEMGQLNTEAFF.

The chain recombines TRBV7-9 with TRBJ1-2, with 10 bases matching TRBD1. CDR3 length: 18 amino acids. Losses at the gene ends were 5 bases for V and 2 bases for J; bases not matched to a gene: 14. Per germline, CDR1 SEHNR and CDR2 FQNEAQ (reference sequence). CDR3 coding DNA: TGTGCCAGCAGCACGAAGTGGACAGGGGGTGCGGTGAACTATGGCTACACCTTC. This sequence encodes CASSTKWTGGAVNYGYTF.

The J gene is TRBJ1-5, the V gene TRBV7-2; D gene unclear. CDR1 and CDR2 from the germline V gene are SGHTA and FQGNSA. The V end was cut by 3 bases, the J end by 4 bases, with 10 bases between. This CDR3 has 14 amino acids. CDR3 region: CASSLLGDNQPQHF. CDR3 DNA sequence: TGTGCCAGCAGCTTGCTCGGGGATAATCAGCCCCAGCATTTT. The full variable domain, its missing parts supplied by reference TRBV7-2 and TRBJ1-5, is GAGVSQSPSNKVTEKGKDVELRCDPISGHTALYWYRQSLGQGLEFLIYFQGNSAPDKSGLPSDRFSAERTGGSVSTLTIQRTQQEDSAVYLCASSLLGDNQPQHFGDGTRLSIL.

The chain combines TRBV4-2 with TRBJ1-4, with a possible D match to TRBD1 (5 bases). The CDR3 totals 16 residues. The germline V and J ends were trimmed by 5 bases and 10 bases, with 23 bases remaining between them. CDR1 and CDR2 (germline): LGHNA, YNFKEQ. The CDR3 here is CASSGFQGNEFGKLFF. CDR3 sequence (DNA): TGTGCCAGCAGCGGCTTCCAGGGAAACGAATTTGGAAAACTGTTTTTT.

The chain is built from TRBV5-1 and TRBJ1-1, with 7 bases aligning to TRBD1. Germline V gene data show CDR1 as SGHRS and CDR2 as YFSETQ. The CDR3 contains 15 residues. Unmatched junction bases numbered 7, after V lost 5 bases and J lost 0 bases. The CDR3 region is CASSKTGSMNTEAFF. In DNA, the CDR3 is TGCGCCAGCAGTAAGACAGGGTCGATGAACACTGAAGCTTTCTTT.

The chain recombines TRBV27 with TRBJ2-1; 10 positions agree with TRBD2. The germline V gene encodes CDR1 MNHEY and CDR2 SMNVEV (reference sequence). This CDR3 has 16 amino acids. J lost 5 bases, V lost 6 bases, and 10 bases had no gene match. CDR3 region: CASSHRRTSGNNEQFF. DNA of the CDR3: TGTGCCAGCAGCCACCGGCGGACTAGCGGTAACAATGAGCAGTTCTTC.

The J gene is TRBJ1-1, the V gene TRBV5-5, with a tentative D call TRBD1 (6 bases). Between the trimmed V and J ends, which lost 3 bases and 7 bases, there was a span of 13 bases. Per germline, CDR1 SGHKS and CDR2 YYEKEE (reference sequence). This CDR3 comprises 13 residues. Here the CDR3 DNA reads TGTGCCAGCAGCTCCGGTCCGGACAGTGAAGCTTTCTTT. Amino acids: CASSSGPDSEAFF.

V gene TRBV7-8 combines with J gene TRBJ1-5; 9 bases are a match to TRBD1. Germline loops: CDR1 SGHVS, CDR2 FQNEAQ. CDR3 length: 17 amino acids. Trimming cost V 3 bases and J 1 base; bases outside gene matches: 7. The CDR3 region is CASSFSDRGRSNQPQHF. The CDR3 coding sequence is TGTGCCAGCAGCTTTTCGGACAGGGGCAGGAGCAATCAGCCCCAGCATTTT.

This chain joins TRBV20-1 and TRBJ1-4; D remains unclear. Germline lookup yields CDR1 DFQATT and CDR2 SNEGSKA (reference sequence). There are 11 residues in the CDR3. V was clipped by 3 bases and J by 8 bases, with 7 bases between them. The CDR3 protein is CSARPGEKLFF. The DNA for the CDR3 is TGCAGTGCTAGGCCGGGAGAAAAACTGTTTTTT.

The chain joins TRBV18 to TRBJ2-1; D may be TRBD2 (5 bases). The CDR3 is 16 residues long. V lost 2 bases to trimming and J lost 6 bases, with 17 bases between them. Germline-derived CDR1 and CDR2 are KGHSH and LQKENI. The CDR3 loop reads CASSPGLQPASNEQFF. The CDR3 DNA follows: TGTGCCAGCTCACCAGGACTGCAGCCTGCTAGCAATGAGCAGTTCTTC.

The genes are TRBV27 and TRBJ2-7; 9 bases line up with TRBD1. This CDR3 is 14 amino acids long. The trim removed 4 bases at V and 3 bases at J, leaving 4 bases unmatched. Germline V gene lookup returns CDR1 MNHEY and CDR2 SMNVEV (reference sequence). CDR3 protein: CASSSPGQGYEQYF. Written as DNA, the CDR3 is TGTGCCAGCAGTTCACCGGGACAGGGCTACGAGCAGTACTTC.

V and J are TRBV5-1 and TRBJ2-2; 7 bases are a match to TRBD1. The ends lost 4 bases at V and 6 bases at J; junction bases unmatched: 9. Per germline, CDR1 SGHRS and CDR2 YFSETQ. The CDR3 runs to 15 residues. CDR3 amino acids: CASSLTGFRAGELFF. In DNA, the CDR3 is TGCGCCAGCAGCCTGACAGGGTTTAGGGCCGGGGAGCTGTTTTTT.

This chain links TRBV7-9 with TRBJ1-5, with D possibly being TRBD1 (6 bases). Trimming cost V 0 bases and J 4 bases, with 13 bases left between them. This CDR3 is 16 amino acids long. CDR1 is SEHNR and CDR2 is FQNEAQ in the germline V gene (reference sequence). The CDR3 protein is CASSLATGRGNQPQHF. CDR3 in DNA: TGTGCCAGCAGCTTAGCAACGGGGAGGGGGAATCAGCCCCAGCATTTT.

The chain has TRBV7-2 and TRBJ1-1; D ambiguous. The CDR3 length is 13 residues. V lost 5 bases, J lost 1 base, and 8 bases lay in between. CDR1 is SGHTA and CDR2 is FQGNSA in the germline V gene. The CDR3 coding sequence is TGTGCCAGCAGCGCAACATGGAACACTGAAGCTTTCTTT. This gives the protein CASSATWNTEAFF.